This T cell receptor (beta chain) emerged from a study of blood T cell repertoires in COVID-19. Study background: Donors in the United States, Italy and Spain gave samples during acute or convalescent COVID-19. From T cells, B-cell-depleted T cells, or PBMCs came the material, which was cDNA or gDNA.

In assigning cohorts, the study relied on participant-reported clinical history. In the authors' workflow: Amplifying reference gene primers gave estimates of nucleated cell counts. Data came from immunoSEQ multiplex PCR; TCRdb stores just in-frame clones and leaves some out. D and trimming were read from the DNA, whereas the V and J calls and clone size are those reported in that table. The data contain around 200,000 clones, about nine tenths of them singletons. V lost 3 bases to trimming and J lost 2 bases, with 12 bases between them. Per germline, CDR1 SGDLS and CDR2 YYNGEE. The CDR3 is made up of 15 amino acids.

The sequence derives from a woman in her thirties or forties with acute COVID-19. Sequencing was performed on PBMCs or T cells enriched from blood (not recorded which). J is TRBJ1-5 and V is TRBV9, with D possibly being TRBD1 (6 bases). The CDR3 loop is CASSGLQGGNQPQHF. The CDR3 nucleotides read TGTGCCAGCAGCGGGCTACAGGGTGGCAATCAGCCCCAGCATTTT.